The present T cell receptor (beta chain) was sequenced within a study of cytomegalovirus exposure and HLA in healthy donors. 60 Vbeta and 13 Jbeta primers were used in PCR. The method was immunoSEQ multiplex PCR; TCRdb's version includes in-frame clones alone and lacks a portion of them. The sample features fewer than 100,000 clones, with 3% to 4% in its top ten. Study-level points and caveats: Many donors carried some public TCRs, although rarity characterized most TCR sequences.

Comments on this clone: Its matching antigen is unknown. Other DNA sequences in this specimen translate into the identical CDR3.

The V and J ends lost 10 bases and 2 bases respectively, with 30 bases between them. Germline lookup yields CDR1 SNHLY and CDR2 FYNNEI. The CDR3 runs 19 residues. The source material was PBMCs. The chain couples TRBV2 to TRBJ1-5; maybe TRBD1 (6 bases). This receptor was identified in a man younger than 35 in good health and CMV-seropositive. Here the CDR3 DNA reads TGTGCCACCCCCAATTTTCCGGGACACGTAACCCGTGGCAATCAGCCCCAGCATTTT. Amino acids: CATPNFPGHVTRGNQPQHF.